This T cell receptor (beta chain) was profiled in a study of PD-1 blockade in classical Hodgkin lymphoma. Overall study findings and caveats: What caused the repertoire differences, perhaps disease activity or prior therapy, remains undefined. Reported findings placed baseline TCR diversity lower in newly diagnosed patients (compared with healthy donors).

Noted time point: newly diagnosed, previously untreated cHL patient sample. Newly diagnosed classical Hodgkin lymphoma PBMCs, still untreated, provided the comparison samples. Sequenced by immunoSEQ multiplex PCR; TCRdb stores in-frame clones only, minus some. The sample includes around 50,000 clones, roughly 88% of them seen just once. This clone was counted only a few times. The antigen remains undetermined. This TCR derives from a human donor with classical Hodgkin lymphoma. Specimen: peripheral blood mononuclear cells (PBMCs).

In DNA, the CDR3 is TGTGCCAGCAGCCTTTCTGGGACAGGGGGCTTAGGGGGCTACACCTTC. This codes for CASSLSGTGGLGGYTF. The gene calls are TRBV7-8 and TRBJ1-2; 12 bases are shared with TRBD1. In germline, CDR1 is SGHVS, CDR2 FQNEAQ. The V gene end was trimmed by 5 bases and the J gene end by 8 bases; junction bases not matched to a gene: 12. The CDR3 has 16 amino acids.